A single sample gave rise to the 31 T cell receptor beta chains below, sequenced in a study of T cell responses to AZD1222 COVID-19 vaccine. The protocol was immunoSEQ multiplex PCR, while the TCRdb copy is restricted to in-frame clones and leaves out a portion. The sample has 200,000 or so clones, 92% seen once. The specimen comprised peripheral blood, sampled on day 0 of AZD1222 vaccination. Every receptor here comes from an adult in good health.

The chain carries TRBV15 and TRBJ2-1; D not resolved. Germline V gives CDR1 LNHNV, CDR2 YYDKDF (reference sequence). This CDR3 region has 16 residues. Trimming took 0 bases from V and 6 from J, leaving 15 bases between them. CDR3 nucleotide sequence: TGTGCCACCAGCAGAGATAGGAGTTTCTGGGGCAATGAGCAGTTCTTC. Translation gives CATSRDRSFWGNEQFF. The whole variable domain, filled in from reference TRBV15 and TRBJ2-1, reads DAMVIQNPRYQVTQFGKPVTLSCSQTLNHNVMYWYQQKSSQAPKLLFHYYDKDFNNEADTPDNFQSRRPNTSFCFLDIRSPGLGDTAMYLCATSRDRSFWGNEQFFGPGTRLTVL.

The chain has TRBV3-1 (or the pseudogene TRBV3-2) and TRBJ1-1, with 9 bases aligning to TRBD1. The ends lost 4 bases at V and 4 bases at J; junction bases unmatched: 7. The CDR3 consists of 15 residues. Looked up from germline, CDR1 is LGHDT and CDR2 is YNNKEL (reference sequence). The CDR3: CASSLYRGLGTEAFF. The CDR3 nucleotides read TGTGCCAGCAGCCTTTACAGGGGGCTGGGCACTGAAGCTTTCTTT.

In DNA, the CDR3 is TGTGCCAGCAGCCAAGGGATGAGCAATCAGCCCCAGCATTTT. Translation: CASSQGMSNQPQHF. This chain connects TRBV3-1 (or the pseudogene TRBV3-2) to TRBJ1-5, with no clear D. CDR1 is LGHDT and CDR2 is YNNKEL in the germline V gene (reference sequence). Between the trimmed V and J ends, which lost 1 base and 1 base, there was a span of 5 bases. This CDR3 comprises 14 residues.

This sequence joins TRBV6-2 or TRBV6-3 and TRBJ2-1; D uncertain. Trimming shortened V by 4 bases and J by 8 bases, and 3 bases separated the two germline ends. Germline V CDR1 and CDR2: MNHEY, SVGEGT. The CDR3 is made up of 10 amino acids. As DNA, the CDR3 is TGTGCCAGCAGTTCGTATGAGCAGTTCTTC. Its protein is CASSSYEQFF.

V is TRBV30 and J is TRBJ2-2; a possible D gene is TRBD1 (6 bases). This CDR3 has 15 residues. V was shortened by 3 bases and J by 2 bases, with 13 bases between the two germline ends. Per germline, CDR1 GTSNPN and CDR2 SVGIG (reference sequence). CDR3 bases: TGTGCCTGGAGCACACAGGGTTTTAACACCGGGGAGCTGTTTTTT. This encodes CAWSTQGFNTGELFF.

This clone was seen once. The chain employs TRBV9 and TRBJ1-2; 9 bases agree with TRBD1. Germline V CDR1 and CDR2: SGDLS, YYNGEE. This CDR3 has 17 amino acids. V gave up 4 bases and J gave up 6 bases; unmatched junction bases: 16. The CDR3 nucleotides are TGTGCCAGCAGCCCCCGCCTGACAGGGGGACGGAGAGATGGCTACACCTTC. This sequence encodes CASSPRLTGGRRDGYTF. Filled out from reference TRBV9 and TRBJ1-2, the complete variable domain reads DSGVTQTPKHLITATGQRVTLRCSPRSGDLSVYWYQQSLDQGLQFLIQYYNGEERAKGNILERFSAQQFPDLHSELNLSSLELGDSALYFCASSPRLTGGRRDGYTFGSGTRLTVV.

The V call is TRBV6-1, the J call TRBJ1-1, with TRBD1 as a possible D gene (6 bases). CDR1 and CDR2 from the germline V gene are MNHNS and SASEGT. V was shortened by 2 bases and J by 2 bases, with 24 bases between the two germline ends. The CDR3 runs 19 residues. The CDR3 sequence: CASSETRRGMYRANTEAFF. Written as DNA, the CDR3 is TGTGCCAGCAGTGAAACCAGGAGGGGAATGTACAGGGCAAACACTGAAGCTTTCTTT.

The rearrangement uses TRBV7-8 and TRBJ2-1; possible D gene TRBD1, 6 bases. Trimming cost V 6 bases and J 4 bases, with 16 bases left between them. From germline, CDR1 is SGHVS and CDR2 FQNEAQ. The CDR3 totals 15 residues. Written as DNA, the CDR3 is TGTGCCAGCAGTTCAGGGGATGACCCGTACAATGAGCAGTTCTTC. Translation: CASSSGDDPYNEQFF. The whole variable domain, remainder taken from reference TRBV7-8 and TRBJ2-1, is GAGVSQSPRYKVAKRGQDVALRCDPISGHVSLFWYQQALGQGPEFLTYFQNEAQLDKSGLPSDRFFAERPEGSVSTLKIQRTQQEDSAVYLCASSSGDDPYNEQFFGPGTRLTVL.

The J gene is TRBJ1-2, the V gene TRBV3-1 (or the pseudogene TRBV3-2); D is unclear. V lost 3 bases to trimming and J lost 8 bases, with 7 bases between them. CDR1 LGHDT and CDR2 YNNKEL come from the germline V gene (reference sequence). There are 11 residues in the CDR3. In DNA, the CDR3 is TGTGCCAGCAGCCACGGCAGAGGCTACACCTTC. It codes for CASSHGRGYTF.

The chain joins TRBV27 to TRBJ2-1; tentative D call: TRBD2 (6 bases). V dropped 7 bases and J dropped 0 bases, with 25 bases sitting between them. The CDR3 is made up of 19 amino acids. The V gene's germline CDR1 is MNHEY and CDR2 SMNVEV (reference sequence). The CDR3 region has the DNA TGTGCCAGCAAAATATCCCCCCTGGGGGGAACTAGCTCCTACAATGAGCAGTTCTTC. This encodes CASKISPLGGTSSYNEQFF.

The V call is TRBV18, the J call TRBJ2-3; no reliable D call. The germline V gene has CDR1 KGHSH and CDR2 LQKENI. Trimming pared 3 bases from V and 0 bases from J, leaving 16 bases between. The CDR3 is 17 amino acids. This chain's CDR3 is CASSPRPQLTSTDTQYF. For the CDR3, the DNA is TGTGCCAGCTCACCGCGGCCCCAGTTGACTAGCACAGATACGCAGTATTTT. Combining the CDR3 with reference TRBV18 and TRBJ2-3 gives the whole variable domain NAGVMQNPRHLVRRRGQEARLRCSPMKGHSHVYWYRQLPEEGLKFMVYLQKENIIDESGMPKERFSAEFPKEGPSILRIQQVVRGDSAAYFCASSPRPQLTSTDTQYFGPGTRLTVL.

Remarks on this clone: Its ends do not fully match the called genes, so a read error is possible. The rearrangement uses TRBV2 and TRBJ2-3; 7 bases line up with TRBD1. The CDR3 spans 17 residues. Germline-derived CDR1 and CDR2 are SNHLY and FYNNEI. The chain's CDR3 is CASSDRRYRGRTDTQYF. CDR3 nucleotide sequence: TGTGCCAGCAGTGATCGCCGCTACAGGGGTAGGACAGATACACAGTATTTT.

The CDR3 DNA reads TGTGCCAGCAGCCAAGCCCACTCTGGGAATTCACCCCTCCACTTT. The encoded protein is CASSQAHSGNSPLHF. The rearrangement joins TRBV14 to TRBJ1-6; D unclear. This CDR3 region has 15 residues. V gave up 1 base and J gave up 7 bases, with 11 bases separating them. Per germline, CDR1 SGHDN and CDR2 FVKESK.

The chain links TRBV7-9 to TRBJ1-1, with 7 bases that match TRBD1. Germline trimming cut 1 base from V and 7 bases from J; bases unmatched to any gene: 6. The germline CDR1 and CDR2 sequences are SEHNR and FQNEAQ (reference sequence). The CDR3 runs to 14 residues. The CDR3 nucleotides are TGTGCCAGCAGCTTAGTAGAGGGGGCGGGTGAAGCTTTCTTT. Amino acid sequence: CASSLVEGAGEAFF.

The genes are TRBV28 and TRBJ2-5; D is ambiguous. V was cut by 6 bases and J by 1 base, with 9 bases left in between. Germline V CDR1 and CDR2: MDHEN, SYDVKM. This CDR3 region has 13 residues. DNA for the CDR3: TGTGCCAGCAGGGACGACGGCCAAGAGACCCAGTACTTC. Protein product: CASRDDGQETQYF.

The rearrangement links TRBV19 to TRBJ1-1; D gene ambiguous. The CDR3 sequence is 15 residues long. CDR1 is LNHDA, CDR2 SQIVND, per germline (reference sequence). Trimming pared 5 bases from V and 8 bases from J, leaving 21 bases between. The CDR3 protein is CASSLTSRAPREAFF. In DNA form, the CDR3 reads TGTGCCAGTAGTTTGACTTCCCGGGCCCCACGGGAAGCTTTCTTT.

The rearrangement links TRBV28 to TRBJ1-4; D remains ambiguous. The V end was cut by 5 bases, the J end by 5 bases, with 0 bases between. The CDR3 is made up of 10 amino acids. Looked up from germline, CDR1 is MDHEN and CDR2 is SYDVKM. CDR3 amino acids: CASSNEKLFF. CDR3 in DNA: TGTGCCAGCAGTAATGAAAAACTGTTTTTT.

Note on this clone: Relative to the germline gene, one junction end is altered; a read error may explain this. This chain joins TRBV7-2 and TRBJ2-4, with D possibly TRBD1 on 6 matching bases. The V gene's germline CDR1 is SGHTA and CDR2 FQGNSA. The CDR3 consists of 14 residues. This CDR3 reads CASSLFRGKTIQYF. The CDR3 DNA reads as TGTGCCAGCAGCTTGTTCAGGGGAAAAACCATTCAGTACTTC.

The chain couples TRBV6-2 or TRBV6-3 to TRBJ1-5; D remains unclear. The V end lost 5 bases, the J end lost 1 base, and 9 bases lay between the germline ends. This CDR3 comprises 14 residues. CDR1 is MNHEY, CDR2 SVGEGT, per germline. The CDR3, as DNA: TGTGCCAGCAGTCTCGGGGTCAGCAATCAGCCCCAGCATTTT. Its translation is CASSLGVSNQPQHF.

This clone was seen only once. The gene calls are TRBV5-8 and TRBJ2-7, with 7 bases identical to TRBD2. Germline CDR1 and CDR2: SGHTS and YDEGEE. The V and J ends lost 5 bases and 4 bases, in that order; junction bases with no gene match: 12. There are 15 residues in the CDR3. The CDR3 region is CASSHTAGLAYEQYF. CDR3 coding DNA: TGTGCCAGCAGTCACACAGCGGGATTGGCGTACGAGCAGTACTTC.

The chain employs TRBV10-2 and TRBJ2-1; TRBD2 matches at 11 bases. The trim removed 0 bases at V and 7 bases at J, leaving 5 bases unmatched. Germline V CDR1 and CDR2: WSHSY, SAAADI. The CDR3 totals 16 residues. CDR3 region: CASSESLAGGPNEQFF. The DNA of the CDR3 is TGCGCCAGCAGTGAGTCATTAGCGGGAGGGCCGAATGAGCAGTTCTTC.

The rearrangement links TRBV2 to TRBJ1-2; D perhaps matches TRBD1 (5 bases). The germline V and J ends were trimmed by 8 bases and 8 bases, with 12 bases remaining between them. This CDR3 spans 11 amino acids. Germline V gene sequence: CDR1 SNHLY, CDR2 FYNNEI. The CDR3 DNA is TGTGCCAGCTCCAGGGTTGAGGGCTACACCTTC. It is translated as CASSRVEGYTF.

The V and J genes are TRBV11-2 and TRBJ1-1; perhaps TRBD1 as D (6 bases). Trimming pared 6 bases from V and 2 bases from J, leaving 16 bases between. This CDR3 has 15 amino acids. In germline, CDR1 is SGHAT, CDR2 FQNNGV. The CDR3 reads CASSPLRGINTEAFF. CDR3 in DNA: TGTGCCAGCAGTCCCCTCAGGGGTATCAACACTGAAGCTTTCTTT.

The chain joins TRBV6-5 to TRBJ2-1; tentative D call: TRBD1 (5 bases). The V and J ends lost 6 bases and 9 bases respectively, with 18 bases between them. Germline V gives CDR1 MNHEY, CDR2 SVGAGI. The CDR3 extends over 14 amino acids. CDR3 bases: TGTGCCAGCAGCCCGCAAGTTTGGGGCGGTGAGCAGTTCTTC. It yields the protein CASSPQVWGGEQFF.

The chain recombines TRBV5-6 with TRBJ1-2; weak D call: TRBD1 (5 bases). Per germline, CDR1 SGHDT and CDR2 YYEEEE. Trimming cost V 2 bases and J 2 bases, with 10 bases left between them. The CDR3 sequence is 14 residues long. CDR3 in amino acids: CASSFAGPNYGYTF. As DNA, the CDR3 is TGTGCCAGCAGCTTCGCAGGGCCAAACTATGGCTACACCTTC. Full variable domain (outside the CDR3, taken from reference TRBV5-6 and TRBJ1-2): DAGVTQSPTHLIKTRGQQVTLRCSPKSGHDTVSWYQQALGQGPQFIFQYYEEEERQRGNFPDRFSGHQFPNYSSELNVNALLLGDSALYLCASSFAGPNYGYTFGSGTRLTVV.

The chain combines TRBV7-2 with TRBJ1-1; 7 nucleotides line up with TRBD1. This CDR3 is built from 13 residues. CDR1 is SGHTA, CDR2 FQGNSA, per germline. Trimming cost V 8 bases and J 1 base; bases outside gene matches: 4. The CDR3 DNA reads as TGTGCCAGCGGGGGGACAGCGAACACTGAAGCTTTCTTT. Translation gives CASGGTANTEAFF.

This clone is medium-sized. The chain carries TRBV6-1 and TRBJ2-6, with 7 nucleotides matching TRBD1. This CDR3 spans 17 amino acids. Trimming took 4 bases from V and 0 from J; bases not matched to a gene: 6. Germline V lookup: CDR1 MNHNS, CDR2 SASEGT. In DNA, the CDR3 is TGTGCCAGCAGTGGGGGACCAGGGGGCTCTGGGGCCAACGTCCTGACTTTC. This encodes CASSGGPGGSGANVLTF.

The rearrangement links TRBV4-2 to TRBJ1-5; D is unclear. The CDR3 contains 14 residues. Trimming cost V 4 bases and J 0 bases, with 7 bases left between them. Germline V lookup: CDR1 LGHNA, CDR2 YNFKEQ. The CDR3 DNA is TGTGCCAGCAGCCTAGGGAATAGCAATCAGCCCCAGCATTTT. Its translation is CASSLGNSNQPQHF.

The V call is TRBV6-5, the J call TRBJ2-5, with D perhaps matching TRBD1 or TRBD2 (5 bases each). This CDR3 region has 16 residues. V was shortened by 3 bases and J by 5 bases, with 19 bases between the two germline ends. CDR1 and CDR2 (germline): MNHEY, SVGAGI. The CDR3 region is CASSYQGAQRWETQYF. CDR3 nucleotides: TGTGCCAGCAGTTATCAGGGAGCCCAGCGGTGGGAGACCCAGTACTTC.

V is TRBV4-1 and J is TRBJ1-2; no clear D. V lost 0 bases and J lost 8, with 19 bases in between. Germline V gene lookup returns CDR1 MGHRA and CDR2 YSYEKL. The CDR3 sequence is 16 residues long. CDR3 sequence (DNA): TGCGCCAGCAGCCAAGATGAACAGACCCCCGGGAACGGCTACACCTTC. Residues: CASSQDEQTPGNGYTF.

The table lists this clone with a count of one. This chain links TRBV6-2 or TRBV6-3 with TRBJ1-2; D ambiguous. CDR1 is MNHEY and CDR2 is SVGEGT in the germline V gene. CDR3 length: 14 amino acids. The ends were cut back, 1 base at V and 9 bases at J, with 15 bases in the middle. The CDR3: CASSYYPSPGSYTF. CDR3 nucleotide sequence: TGTGCCAGCAGTTACTACCCCAGCCCCGGGAGCTACACCTTC.